Listed here are 5 T cell receptor beta chains from one sample, sequenced in a study of regulatory T cells in long-lasting Graves disease. iRepertoire HTBI primers and Arm-PCR of CDR3 regions built TCR beta libraries. TCRdb reprocessed the multiplex PCR reads via MiXCR and lists one record per CDR3 protein. Of approximately 310,000 distinct CDR3 sequences listed, about a sixth are singletons. The time point is: newly diagnosed GD, antithyroid drugs for less than 3 months. After RNA was extracted from PBMCs, the TCR library was made from it. The sample in question was peripheral blood mononuclear cells (PBMCs), obtained at new diagnosis, from a patient treated with antithyroid drugs. The receptors derive from a female donor with Graves disease.

In its sample, this clonotype was seen many times. This chain joins TRBV24-1 and TRBJ1-1; 7 bases align to TRBD1. CDR1 and CDR2 from the germline V gene are KGHDR and SFDVKD. V lost 2 bases, J lost 5 bases, and 10 bases stayed unmatched. The CDR3 contains 16 residues. Here the CDR3 reads CATSDSRQGLKTEAFF. The CDR3 coding sequence is TGTGCCACCAGTGATTCGAGACAGGGATTAAAAACTGAAGCTTTCTTT.

This clonotype came up many times. The chain recombines TRBV30 with TRBJ2-7; weak D call: TRBD1 (6 bases). This CDR3 spans 14 amino acids. Germline-derived CDR1 and CDR2 are GTSNPN and SVGIG (reference sequence). The V and J ends lost 0 bases and 2 bases respectively, with 11 bases between them. CDR3 nucleotides: TGTGCCTGGAGTGTTGGGCAGGGGACCTACGAGCAGTACTTC. Its translation: CAWSVGQGTYEQYF. Using reference TRBV30 and TRBJ2-7 for the parts outside the CDR3, the full variable domain is SQTIHQWPATLVQPVGSPLSLECTVEGTSNPNLYWYRQAAGRGLQLLFYSVGIGQISSEVPQNLSASRPQDRQFILSSKKLLLSDSGFYLCAWSVGQGTYEQYFGPGTRLTVT.

This chain uses TRBV9 with TRBJ2-7, with D perhaps matching TRBD1 (5 bases). Trimming took 1 base from V and 4 from J, leaving 12 bases between them. CDR3 length: 14 amino acids. From germline, CDR1 is SGDLS and CDR2 YYNGEE. The CDR3 nucleotides read TGTGCCAGCAGCGTATCGCAGGGCTTTTACGAGCAGTACTTC. Amino acid sequence: CASSVSQGFYEQYF.

For this clonotype: It is likely a read error, because the conserved phenylalanine at the end of the CDR3 is missing. The rearrangement joins TRBV6-5 to TRBJ2-5, with D hard to call. CDR1 MNHEY and CDR2 SVGAGI come from the germline V gene. The CDR3 has 13 amino acids. V was shortened by 2 bases and J by 8 bases, with 12 bases between the two germline ends. The CDR3 protein is CASSYVGPETQYL. The CDR3 region has the DNA TGTGCCAGCAGTTACGTGGGCCCAGAAACCCAGTACCTC.

This clonotype was seen repeatedly, ten times or more. The chain uses TRBV12-3 or TRBV12-4 and TRBJ2-5, with TRBD2 matching 7 bases. Trimming took 2 bases from V and 0 from J; bases not matched to a gene: 9. This CDR3 is 17 amino acids long. The CDR3: CASSLTLRLADQETQYF. In nucleotides, the CDR3 is TGTGCCAGCAGTTTAACCCTAAGGCTAGCGGACCAAGAGACCCAGTACTTC.